The entry below describes one TCR beta chain. Trimming shortened V by 4 bases and J by 4 bases, and 16 bases separated the two germline ends. Germline V gene sequence: CDR1 SGHDN, CDR2 FVKESK. The CDR3 runs to 15 residues. The protocol was immunoSEQ multiplex PCR, while the TCRdb copy is restricted to in-frame clones and leaves out a portion. The table shows about 200,000 clones, with 70% to 85% occurring only once. The sample is drawn from a study of blood T cell repertoires in COVID-19. This clonotype originated in a man aged 35 to 55 who had recovered from COVID-19. The rearrangement uses TRBV14 and TRBJ1-1, with a weak D call TRBD1 (5 bases). The sample comprised PBMCs or T cells enriched from blood (not recorded which). CDR3 sequence: CASSPLRGDSTEAFF. The CDR3 coding sequence is TGTGCCAGCAGCCCCCTTCGGGGGGATAGCACTGAAGCTTTCTTT.